This T cell receptor (beta chain) was documented in a study of identical twins. Study-wide results and caveats: Cross-sectional statistical analysis was relied on for the conclusions, without the same donors being followed.

The CDR3 covers 16 residues. Germline lookup yields CDR1 DFQATT and CDR2 SNEGSKA (reference sequence). With regard to this clonotype: As yet, its antigen is unknown. A junction end diverges from the germline sequence, so it may reflect a read error.

It was template switching that added a universal primer site, and there were unique molecular identifiers on the cDNA. TCRdb processed the 5' RACE reads anew with MiXCR; each CDR3 protein has one entry. The data show approximately 680,000 distinct CDR3 sequences, about 7.6% seen once. In addition, the sample was reused for a study of yellow fever vaccine responses in identical twins.

The source of this sequence is a young woman in good health. Sequenced input: PBMCs. The chain couples TRBV20-1 to TRBJ2-2; 16 bases match TRBD2. The CDR3, as DNA: TGCTGTGCTAGAGAGGGACTAGCGGGAGGGTCCGGGGAGCTGTTTTTT. Residues: CCAREGLAGGSGELFF.